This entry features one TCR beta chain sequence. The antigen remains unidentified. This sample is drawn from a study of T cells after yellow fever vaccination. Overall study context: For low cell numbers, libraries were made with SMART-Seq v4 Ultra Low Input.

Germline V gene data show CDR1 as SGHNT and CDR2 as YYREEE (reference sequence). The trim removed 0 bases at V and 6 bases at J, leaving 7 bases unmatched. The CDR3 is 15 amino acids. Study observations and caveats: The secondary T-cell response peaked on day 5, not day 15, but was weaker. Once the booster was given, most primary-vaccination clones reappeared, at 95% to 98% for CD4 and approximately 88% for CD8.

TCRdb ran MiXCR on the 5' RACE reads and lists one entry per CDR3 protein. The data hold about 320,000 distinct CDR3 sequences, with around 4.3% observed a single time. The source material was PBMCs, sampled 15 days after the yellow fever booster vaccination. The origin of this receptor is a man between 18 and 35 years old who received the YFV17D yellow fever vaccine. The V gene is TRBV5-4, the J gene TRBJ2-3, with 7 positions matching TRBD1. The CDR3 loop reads CASSLEGARVDTQYF. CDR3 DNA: TGTGCCAGCAGCTTGGAGGGGGCCCGGGTGGATACGCAGTATTTT.